This T cell receptor beta chain was observed in a study of cytomegalovirus exposure and HLA in healthy donors. General observations from the study: Presence/absence analyses treated sequencing depth as roughly uniform across donors.

Researchers ran the PCR with 60 Vbeta and 13 Jbeta primers. Clones were sequenced by immunoSEQ multiplex PCR, and TCRdb holds only the in-frame ones, with some missing. The sample shows over 150,000 clones, approximately 80% of them seen only once. These donors, healthy bone marrow donors, were studied. As regards this clone: The antigen remains unidentified.

With V trimmed by 6 bases and J by 5 bases, 10 bases remained unmatched. Per germline, CDR1 SNHLY and CDR2 FYNNEI. The CDR3 length is 15 residues. This chain links TRBV2 with TRBJ2-5, with 9 bases fitting TRBD1. The receptor comes from a man aged 30-40 years in good health and CMV-seronegative. Material for sequencing was PBMCs. The CDR3 here is CASRERDRERETQYF. The CDR3 DNA follows: TGTGCCAGCAGGGAACGGGACAGGGAGAGGGAGACCCAGTACTTC.